This T cell receptor (beta chain) was observed in a study of post-analysis software for immune sequencing data. Study conclusions and caveats: Four or five TRBV segments (TRBV5-6, TRBV5-1 and TRBV20-1 among them) occurred more frequently in patients than in controls. When compared against controls, multiple sclerosis patients showed significantly lower normalized Chao1 diversity.

Prepared libraries of TCR beta cDNA carried unique molecular identifiers. There were 1 to 10 million T cells, and some 500,000 cDNA molecules came from them. TCRdb used MiXCR to reprocess the PCR reads, holding one entry per CDR3 protein. Of around 440,000 distinct CDR3 sequences in the sample, 40% to 55% were seen once. Germline V gives CDR1 LNHNV, CDR2 YYDKDF (reference sequence). The CDR3 has 13 amino acids. Notes on this clonotype: Its target is not known.

The gene calls are TRBV15 and TRBJ2-5; D may be TRBD1 (5 bases). Matching the DNA end better, TRBJ2-7 makes the J call doubtful. The TCR comes from a girl aged 10-17 years with multiple sclerosis. The material sequenced was blood. The CDR3 loop reads CATSTQGGSEQYF. Here the CDR3 DNA reads TGTGCCACCAGCACGCAGGGTGGTAGCGAGCAGTACTTC.